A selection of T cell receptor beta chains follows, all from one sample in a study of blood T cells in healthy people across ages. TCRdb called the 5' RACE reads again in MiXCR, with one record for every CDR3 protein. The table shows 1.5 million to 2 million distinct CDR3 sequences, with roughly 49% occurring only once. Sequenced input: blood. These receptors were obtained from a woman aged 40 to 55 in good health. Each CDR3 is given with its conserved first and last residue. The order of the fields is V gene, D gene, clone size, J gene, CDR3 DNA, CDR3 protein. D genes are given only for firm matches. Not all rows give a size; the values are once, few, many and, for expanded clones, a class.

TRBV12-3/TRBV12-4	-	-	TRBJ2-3	TGTGCCAGCACCATAAGTGATACGCAGTATTTT	CASTISDTQYF
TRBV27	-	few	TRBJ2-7	TGTGCCAGCAGTACCTGGACAGTGGGGGCCTACGAGCAGTACTTC	CASSTWTVGAYEQYF
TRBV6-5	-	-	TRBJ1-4	TGTGCCAGCGGAAACAGGGTAACTAATGAAAAACTGTTTTTT	CASGNRVTNEKLFF
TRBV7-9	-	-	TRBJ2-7	TGTGCCAGCAGCTCTATTGGGGGTAGGGATTCCTACGAGCAGTACTTC	CASSSIGGRDSYEQYF
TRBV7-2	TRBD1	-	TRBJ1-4	TGTGCCAGCAGCTCTCGACAGGGGGCGGGTGAAGAACTGTTTTTT	CASSSRQGAGEELFF
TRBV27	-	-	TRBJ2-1	TGTGCCAGCAGTTTAGAGGGGGTCTCAGGCCATGAGCAGTTCTTC	CASSLEGVSGHEQFF
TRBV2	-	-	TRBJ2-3	TGTGCCAGCAGTGAGAGTCTGATAGCTCATTCCGCAGATACGCAGTATTTT	CASSESLIAHSADTQYF
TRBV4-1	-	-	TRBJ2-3	TGCGCCAGCAGCCAAGATCGAGATTCTGGGGGGATAACAGATACGCAGTATTTT	CASSQDRDSGGITDTQYF
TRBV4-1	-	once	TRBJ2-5	TGCGCCAGCAGCCAATTAGGGGCGACCCAGTACTTC	CASSQLGATQYF
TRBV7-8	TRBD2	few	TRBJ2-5	TGTGCCAGCAGCTCCTTTAGCGGGGGGGCCTGGGGAACCCAGTACTTC	CASSSFSGGAWGTQYF
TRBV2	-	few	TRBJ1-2	TGTGCCAGCAACCTAGGACAGATCTATGGCTACACCTTC	CASNLGQIYGYTF
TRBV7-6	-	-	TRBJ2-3	TGTGCCAGCAGCTTAGAGAGTGGGGCAGATACGCAGTATTTT	CASSLESGADTQYF
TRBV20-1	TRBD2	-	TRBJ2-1	TGCAGTGCTAGCCCTGGGGGGGGAAATTACAATGAGCAGTTCTTC	CSASPGGGNYNEQFF
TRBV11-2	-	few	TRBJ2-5	TGTGCCAGCAGCCCGGGACCTTTAGACCACTTTGAGCAGTACTTC	CASSPGPLDHFEQYF
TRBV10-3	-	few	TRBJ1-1	TGTGCCATCAGTGAAACGGGTACTGAAGCTTTCTTT	CAISETGTEAFF
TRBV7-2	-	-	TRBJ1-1	TGTGCCAGCAGCTCCGGGGGGAGATACACTGAAGCTTTCTTT	CASSSGGRYTEAFF
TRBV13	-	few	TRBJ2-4	TGTGCCAGCAGCTCACGCTGGAGGGGCAAAAACATTCAGTACTTC	CASSSRWRGKNIQYF
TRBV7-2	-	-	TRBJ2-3	TGTGCCAGCAGCGTCACAGGATCGGCTACGCAGTATTTT	CASSVTGSATQYF
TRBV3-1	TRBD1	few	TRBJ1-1	TGTGCCAGCAGCCAACCCACAGGGGAGAACACTGAAGCTTTCTTT	CASSQPTGENTEAFF
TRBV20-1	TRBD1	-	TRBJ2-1	TGCAGTGCTAACCCCGGGACAGGGCCGAATGAGCAGTTCTTC	CSANPGTGPNEQFF
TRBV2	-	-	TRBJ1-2	TGTGCCAGCACCGGACGGACCTATGGCTACACCTTC	CASTGRTYGYTF
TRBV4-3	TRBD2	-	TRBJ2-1	TGCGCCAGCAGCCAAGATGGGCGGACTAGCGGGAGTAATGAGCAGTTCTTC	CASSQDGRTSGSNEQFF
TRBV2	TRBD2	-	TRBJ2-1	TGTGCCAGCAGTCCCAATGGACTAGCGGGGGTCTATGAGCAGTTCTTC	CASSPNGLAGVYEQFF
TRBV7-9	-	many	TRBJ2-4	TGTGCCAGCAGCGTAAACGGGGCCGAGATATACATTCAGTACTTC	CASSVNGAEIYIQYF
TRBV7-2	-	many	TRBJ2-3	TGTGCCAGCAGCTTAGTAGTGGGCGGCACAGATACGCAGTATTTT	CASSLVVGGTDTQYF
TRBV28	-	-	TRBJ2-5	TGTGCCAGCAGTGTAATGACGGCTCAAGAGACCCGGTACTTC	CASSVMTAQETRYF
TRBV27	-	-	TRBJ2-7	TGTGCCAGCAGTTGGTTTAGGTACTCCTACGAGCAGTACTTC	CASSWFRYSYEQYF
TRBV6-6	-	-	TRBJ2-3	TGTGCCAGCAGTCCCGGGACACCCTATACGCAGTATTTT	CASSPGTPYTQYF
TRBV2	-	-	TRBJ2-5	TGTGCCAGCTCGGGCAGAACCAAACAAGAGACCCAGTACTTC	CASSGRTKQETQYF
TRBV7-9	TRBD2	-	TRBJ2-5	TGTGCCAGCCTCCTAGCGGGGGCTACCCAAGAGACCCAGTACTTC	CASLLAGATQETQYF
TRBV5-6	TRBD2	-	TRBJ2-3	TGTGCCAGCAGCCTCGGGACTAGCGGGGCCCCCGACGATACGCAGTATTTT	CASSLGTSGAPDDTQYF
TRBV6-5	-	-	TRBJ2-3	TGTGCCAGCAGTTCCGCAGGGTTTGGAGCAGATACGCAGTATTTT	CASSSAGFGADTQYF
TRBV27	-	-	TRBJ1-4	TGTGCCAGCAGTCTCGCACCCGTTAATGTTGAAAAACTGTTTTTT	CASSLAPVNVEKLFF
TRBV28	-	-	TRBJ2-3	TGTGCCAGCAGTTCCCGCAGGGGACTATTTACAGATACGCAGTATTTT	CASSSRRGLFTDTQYF
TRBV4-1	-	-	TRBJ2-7	TGCGCCAGCAGCCAAGATTATTGGCCTAGGGGCCACGAGCAGTACTTC	CASSQDYWPRGHEQYF
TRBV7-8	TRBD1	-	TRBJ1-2	TGTGCCAGCAGCGCTGTCGGACAGGGGAATGGCTATGGCTACACCTTC	CASSAVGQGNGYGYTF
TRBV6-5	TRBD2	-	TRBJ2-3	TGTGCCAGCAGTTACGGGGGAACTAGCGGGGGGACTCCCACAGATACGCAGTATTTT	CASSYGGTSGGTPTDTQYF
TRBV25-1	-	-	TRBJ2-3	TGTGCCAGCAGTGCATTGGCGGCCGGGGGCCCAGATACGCAGTATTTT	CASSALAAGGPDTQYF
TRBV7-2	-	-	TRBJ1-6	TGTGCCAGCAGCTTGAGTTGGGCCAATTCACCCCTCCACTTT	CASSLSWANSPLHF
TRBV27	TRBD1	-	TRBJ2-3	TGTGCCAGCAGTTTGAAGGGGGCTGCAGATACGCAGTATTTT	CASSLKGAADTQYF
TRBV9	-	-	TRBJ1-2	TGTGCCGGCAGCGTAGTCCCGGGAGCGGCCTATGGCTACACCTTC	CAGSVVPGAAYGYTF
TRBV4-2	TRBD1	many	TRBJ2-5	TGTGCCAGCAGCCAAGAGAGGGGGACAGGGGCAGAGACCCAGTACTTC	CASSQERGTGAETQYF
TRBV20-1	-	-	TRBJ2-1	TGCAGTGCCCACGGACAGAGCTCCTACAATGAGCAGTTCTTC	CSAHGQSSYNEQFF
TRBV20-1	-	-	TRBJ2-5	TGCAGTGCTAGTACCCTGGGACGGATCGAATACAATGAGCAGTACTTC	CSASTLGRIEYNEQYF
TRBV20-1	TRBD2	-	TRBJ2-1	TGCAGTACCGCTAGGTCCAGCGGGGGGCCGGATGAGCAGTTCTTC	CSTARSSGGPDEQFF
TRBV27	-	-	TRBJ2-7	TGTGCCAGCAGCGGGACGCCGAGGAGCGAGCAGTACTTC	CASSGTPRSEQYF
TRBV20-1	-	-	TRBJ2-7	TGCAGTGCTAGAGGTCAGGGGTTCGCCTACGAGCAGTACTTC	CSARGQGFAYEQYF
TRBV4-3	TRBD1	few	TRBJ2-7	TGCGCCAGACTCTTTATACCGGGACAGGGTTTTGCCTACGAGCAGTACTTC	CARLFIPGQGFAYEQYF
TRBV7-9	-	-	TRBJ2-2	TGTGCCAGCAGGGGCCGGGTCTTTGAGAGCGGGGAGCTGTTTTTT	CASRGRVFESGELFF
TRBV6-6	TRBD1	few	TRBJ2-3	TGTGCCAGCTCCCGGGACAGGGCGGGGGGCACAGATACGCAGTATTTT	CASSRDRAGGTDTQYF